This T cell receptor (beta chain) was sequenced during a study of technical replicates of blood from several donors. Libraries were prepared by immunoSEQ multiplex PCR; TCRdb keeps only in-frame clonotypes and omits some of them. This sample has more than 65,000 clones, with 88% found just once. The source material was PBMCs. The clonotype originates from a human donor in good health. Some clones in this sample may be carry-over from other donors' samples.

The CDR3 sequence: CASSASRSPLEQYF. The CDR3 DNA follows: TGTGCCAGCAGTGCCAGTCGGAGCCCCTTGGAGCAGTACTTC. J is TRBJ2-7 and V is TRBV6-1; D uncertain. Trimming shortened V by 4 bases and J by 7 bases, and 17 bases separated the two germline ends. The germline gives CDR1 MNHNS, CDR2 SASEGT. The CDR3 covers 14 residues.